This T cell receptor beta chain appears in the sequencing data of a study of control samples from healthy donors and cancer patients. Only in-frame clones appear in the TCRdb table, and some are missing; sequencing was by immunoSEQ multiplex PCR. The sample includes under 130,000 clones, 80% to 90% of them seen just once. The CDR3 loop spans 15 amino acids. Germline V gene data show CDR1 as MNHEY and CDR2 as SVGAGI. The ends lost 4 bases at V and 0 bases at J; junction bases unmatched: 3. This TCR was recovered from a woman aged 50 to 65 in good health. Sequencing used blood. The V and J genes are TRBV6-5 and TRBJ2-7, with 10 bases that match TRBD1. The chain's CDR3 is CASSSRQGASYEQYF. CDR3 nucleotides: TGTGCCAGCAGTTCGCGACAGGGGGCCTCCTACGAGCAGTACTTC.